The following is a T cell receptor beta chain sequence with its context. Authors' data handling: Counts of nucleated cells, estimated from reference gene primer amplification, were obtained. Profiled with immunoSEQ multiplex PCR; TCRdb holds only in-frame clones, not every one. That table gives V, J and clone size, and the DNA gave D and trimming. This table holds about 86,000 clones, 65% to 85% found once. CDR1 and CDR2 from the germline V gene are MNHEY and SVGAGI. Trimming cost V 6 bases and J 4 bases, with 15 bases left between them. There are 14 residues in the CDR3. These data come from a study of blood T cell repertoires in COVID-19. As for the study in general: The United States, Italy and Spain supplied acute and convalescent COVID-19 samples. The analysed material was cDNA or gDNA that came from T cells, B-cell-depleted T cells, or PBMCs.

This receptor was taken from an elderly woman with active or convalescent COVID-19. The V and J genes are TRBV6-5 and TRBJ1-1; D is possibly TRBD1 (6 bases). Sequencing was performed on peripheral blood. CDR3 loop: CASRLQGSGTEAFF. CDR3 nucleotides: TGTGCCAGCAGACTACAGGGTAGTGGCACTGAAGCTTTCTTT.